This T cell receptor beta chain was sequenced during a study of blood T cell repertoires in COVID-19. Overall study context: Samples representing acute and convalescent COVID-19 were sourced from the United States, Italy and Spain. The analysed material was cDNA or gDNA that came from T cells, B-cell-depleted T cells, or PBMCs.

Source study methods: Amplifying reference gene primers gave estimates of nucleated cell counts. The table came from immunoSEQ multiplex PCR; TCRdb's copy has only in-frame clones and leaves some out. D and trimming were read from the DNA, whereas the V and J calls and clone size are those reported in that table. The sample lists some 270,000 clones, about 82% occurring once. During active infection, Seattle patients enrolled and were then monitored through disease. The sequence was collected from an elderly woman with COVID-19, enrolled during active disease. The sample taken for sequencing was peripheral blood.

The CDR3 loop reads CASSLWALRTSGSETQYF. In DNA form, the CDR3 reads TGTGCCAGCAGTTTATGGGCTTTAAGGACTAGCGGTAGTGAGACCCAGTACTTC. This sequence joins TRBV28 and TRBJ2-5, with 10 bases identical to TRBD2. V lost 0 bases, J lost 5 bases, and 12 bases stayed unmatched. Germline V CDR1 and CDR2: MDHEN, SYDVKM. The length of the CDR3 is 18 residues.